These T cell receptor beta chains were read from a single sample in a study of blood T cell repertoires in COVID-19. TCRdb's copy holds only in-frame clones and misses some; the assay was immunoSEQ multiplex PCR. The sample has some 350,000 clones; roughly 86% are singletons. Sequenced sample: PBMCs or T cells enriched from blood (not recorded which). The origin of the receptors is a woman aged 30 to 39 who had recovered from COVID-19. Both conserved end residues are part of each CDR3.

v_gene: TRBV7-9
CDR3aa: CASSFGTGGEKLFF

v_gene: TRBV12-3/TRBV12-4
CDR3aa: CASSPDRYYGYTF

v_gene: TRBV3-1/TRBV3-2
CDR3aa: CASSHIGEAFF

v_gene: TRBV5-1
CDR3aa: CASSPTSGGHYNEQFF

v_gene: TRBV4-1
CDR3aa: CASSQDLVVQGETGELFF

v_gene: TRBV6-5
CDR3aa: CASSYSRRINYGYTF

v_gene: TRBV11-3
CDR3aa: CASSLGGTGTYEQYF

v_gene: TRBV2
CDR3aa: CASRGTGLIYGYTF

v_gene: TRBV13
CDR3aa: CASSRGARGPNTEAFF

v_gene: TRBV19
CDR3aa: CASSNQGSSPLHF

v_gene: TRBV6-5
CDR3aa: CASSRDTYQASPLHF

v_gene: TRBV6-4
CDR3aa: CASSTTGTNYGYTF

v_gene: TRBV6-1
CDR3aa: CASSERQGRGYTF

v_gene: TRBV6-6
CDR3aa: CASSRLAVSARTMKQFF

v_gene: TRBV5-1
CDR3aa: CASANLGQNTEAFF

v_gene: TRBV6-5
CDR3aa: CASRGDRAWEETQYF

v_gene: TRBV9
CDR3aa: CASSGEGASRYEQYF

v_gene: TRBV7-2
CDR3aa: CASSLRGQGGNEQFF

v_gene: TRBV27
CDR3aa: CASSKRTGGLPYEQYF

v_gene: TRBV5-4
CDR3aa: CASSLLSRGNYGYTF

v_gene: TRBV18
CDR3aa: CASSPGAGQTPVDGYTF

v_gene: TRBV27
CDR3aa: CASSLRGVTYEQYF

v_gene: TRBV2
CDR3aa: CASSGRTGPRGYEQYF

v_gene: TRBV28
CDR3aa: CASSLRGTDTQYF

v_gene: TRBV6-2/TRBV6-3
CDR3aa: CASSYSTGGNYNEQFF

v_gene: TRBV6-5
CDR3aa: CASSYSRSAWNTEAFF

v_gene: TRBV30
CDR3aa: CAWLDRGYNQPQHF

v_gene: TRBV11-1
CDR3aa: CASRGGRTDTQYF

v_gene: TRBV6-2/TRBV6-3
CDR3aa: CASSYSMGLAGGSGYNEQFF

v_gene: TRBV29-1
CDR3aa: CSVEEGQTPGGYTF

v_gene: TRBV4-1
CDR3aa: CASSPRGSMKGYTF

v_gene: TRBV27
CDR3aa: CASSRGLTSYNSPLHF

v_gene: TRBV7-9
CDR3aa: CASSLPGQGWYGYTF

v_gene: TRBV7-8
CDR3aa: CASSRTQGYGYTF

v_gene: TRBV19
CDR3aa: CASSRTRVSNQPQHF

v_gene: TRBV7-2
CDR3aa: CASSHYSGRTGGYNEQFF

v_gene: TRBV7-9
CDR3aa: CASSSPGQSPSGYTF

v_gene: TRBV25-1
CDR3aa: CASSVGTGNTDTQYF

v_gene: TRBV2
CDR3aa: CASSQQTGWQPQHF

v_gene: TRBV5-1
CDR3aa: CASSQWGEETQYF

v_gene: TRBV21-1
CDR3aa: CASSKGRDSSNQPQHF

v_gene: TRBV4-3
CDR3aa: CASSQDTYTGTSNTDTQYF

v_gene: TRBV2
CDR3aa: CASIPPGKDTQYF

v_gene: TRBV27
CDR3aa: CASSYSTENTEAFF

v_gene: TRBV27
CDR3aa: CASSLRLAGGTDTQYF

v_gene: TRBV5-1
CDR3aa: CASSLLFSAEAFF

v_gene: TRBV7-2
CDR3aa: CASLFVAGRLSDTQYF

v_gene: TRBV5-4
CDR3aa: CASSLSGTTGELFF

v_gene: TRBV5-4
CDR3aa: CASSLGPLLDRASSTEAFF

v_gene: TRBV28
CDR3aa: CASSPGQGLEQYF

v_gene: TRBV30
CDR3aa: CAWSAPYQETQYF

v_gene: TRBV6-2/TRBV6-3
CDR3aa: CASSYIGQGAIITEAFF

v_gene: TRBV2
CDR3aa: CASLVSPGINSPLHF

v_gene: TRBV4-2
CDR3aa: CASSQGSGDTEAFF

v_gene: TRBV30
CDR3aa: CAWSVIGGVTDTQYF